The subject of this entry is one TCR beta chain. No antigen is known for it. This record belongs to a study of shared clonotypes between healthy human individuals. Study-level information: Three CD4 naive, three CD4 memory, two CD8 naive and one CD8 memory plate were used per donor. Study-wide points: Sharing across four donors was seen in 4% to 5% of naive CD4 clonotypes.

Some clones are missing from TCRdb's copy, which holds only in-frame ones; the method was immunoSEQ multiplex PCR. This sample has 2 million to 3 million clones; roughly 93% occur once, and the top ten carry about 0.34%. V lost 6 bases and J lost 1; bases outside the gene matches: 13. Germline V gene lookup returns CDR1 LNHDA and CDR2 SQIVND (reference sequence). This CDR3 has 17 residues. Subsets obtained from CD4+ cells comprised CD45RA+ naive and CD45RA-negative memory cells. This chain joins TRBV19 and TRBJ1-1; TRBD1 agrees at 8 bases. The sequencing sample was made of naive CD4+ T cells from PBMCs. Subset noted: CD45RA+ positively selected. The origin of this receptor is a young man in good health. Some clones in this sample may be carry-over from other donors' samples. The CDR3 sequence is CASSRGRGPEGNTEAFF. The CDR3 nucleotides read TGTGCCAGTAGCAGGGGGCGGGGGCCCGAGGGGAACACTGAAGCTTTCTTT.